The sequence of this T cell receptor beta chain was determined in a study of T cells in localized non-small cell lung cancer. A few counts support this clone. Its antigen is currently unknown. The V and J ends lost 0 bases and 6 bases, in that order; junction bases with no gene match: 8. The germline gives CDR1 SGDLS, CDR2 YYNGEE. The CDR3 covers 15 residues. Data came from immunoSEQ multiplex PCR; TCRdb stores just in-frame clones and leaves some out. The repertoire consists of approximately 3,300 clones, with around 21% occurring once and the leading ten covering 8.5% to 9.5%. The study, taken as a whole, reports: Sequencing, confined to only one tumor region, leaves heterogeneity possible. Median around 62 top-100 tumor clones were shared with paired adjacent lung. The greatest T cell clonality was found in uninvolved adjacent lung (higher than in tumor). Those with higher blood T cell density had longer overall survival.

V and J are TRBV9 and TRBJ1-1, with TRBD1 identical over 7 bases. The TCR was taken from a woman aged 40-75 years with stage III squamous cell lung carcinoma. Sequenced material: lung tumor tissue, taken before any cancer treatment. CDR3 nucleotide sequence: TGTGCCAGCAGCGTAGAAAAGGGGGCTTTCGCTGAAGCTTTCTTT. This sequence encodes CASSVEKGAFAEAFF.